What follows are 13 T cell receptor beta chains derived from one specimen sequenced in a study of blood T cell repertoires in COVID-19. Produced via immunoSEQ multiplex PCR; TCRdb's table is partial and in-frame only. Of about 220,000 clones in the sample, 90% are singletons; the top ten hold about 16%. Sequencing input: PBMCs or T cells enriched from blood (not recorded which). The receptors were sampled from a man aged 25-40 years who had been exposed to COVID-19.

The J gene is TRBJ2-1, the V gene TRBV7-2; 7 bases fit TRBD1. The CDR3 loop spans 14 amino acids. Trimming removed 5 bases from V and 4 bases from J; junction bases left unmatched: 5. From germline, CDR1 is SGHTA and CDR2 FQGNSA. The CDR3 DNA is TGTGCCAGCAGCACGAGGACAGGATACAATGAGCAGTTCTTC. Encoded protein: CASSTRTGYNEQFF. Filled out from reference TRBV7-2 and TRBJ2-1, the complete variable domain reads GAGVSQSPSNKVTEKGKDVELRCDPISGHTALYWYRQSLGQGLEFLIYFQGNSAPDKSGLPSDRFSAERTGGSVSTLTIQRTQQEDSAVYLCASSTRTGYNEQFFGPGTRLTVL.

The gene calls are TRBV10-3 and TRBJ1-2; D is unclear. This CDR3 has 13 amino acids. Germline CDR1 reads ENHRY; CDR2 reads SYGVKD. Trimming removed 8 bases at V and 6 bases at J, with 16 bases between. CDR3 nucleotides: TGTGCCATCTCTGGAGGGCTGATGGATGGCTACACCTTC. As protein: CAISGGLMDGYTF.

Comment on this clone: The junction does not match germline at one end; this may be a read error. The chain has TRBV19 and TRBJ2-6; 8 bases align to TRBD1. CDR1 LNHDA and CDR2 SQIVND come from the germline V gene (reference sequence). This CDR3 contains 18 residues. The CDR3 sequence is CASSLDGTGTSGANVLTF. CDR3 sequence (DNA): TGTGCCAGTAGTTTAGACGGGACAGGTACCTCTGGGGCCAACGTCCTGACTTTC.

This clone was seen more than once but under ten times. CDR3 bases: TGTGCCAGCAGTGCAGGGTTTGTCTCCTACGAGCAGTACTTC. Its protein is CASSAGFVSYEQYF. This chain connects TRBV2 to TRBJ2-7; D perhaps matches TRBD1 (5 bases). Trimming took off 4 bases at V and 0 bases at J, with 10 bases between the two ends. The CDR3 is 14 residues long. Germline CDR1 is SNHLY and CDR2 is FYNNEI.

This clone was seen just once. V gene TRBV4-2 combines with J gene TRBJ1-4; D not resolved. V lost 4 bases and J 0 bases, leaving 12 bases between the germline ends. Germline-derived CDR1 and CDR2 are LGHNA and YNFKEQ. The CDR3 runs to 16 residues. The CDR3 sequence: CASSPPLSATNEKLFF. CDR3 in DNA: TGTGCCAGCAGCCCCCCCCTCTCAGCAACTAATGAAAAACTGTTTTTT.

V usage is TRBV19 and J usage is TRBJ2-7; D is perhaps TRBD1 (5 bases). Deletions cut 0 bases from V and 3 bases from J, with 9 bases between. The CDR3 has 14 residues. Germline V gives CDR1 LNHDA, CDR2 SQIVND (reference sequence). The DNA of the CDR3 is TGTGCCAGTAGTATAGATGCGGACAACTACGAGCAGTACTTC. It codes for CASSIDADNYEQYF.

The V call is TRBV9, the J call TRBJ2-4; TRBD2 aligns across 10 bases. Losses at the gene ends were 3 bases for V and 5 bases for J; bases not matched to a gene: 5. Per the germline V gene, CDR1 is SGDLS and CDR2 is YYNGEE. The CDR3 is 15 residues long. CDR3 nucleotide sequence: TGTGCCAGCAGCGGACGAGCGGGGGGGCAAAACATTCAGTACTTC. The encoded protein is CASSGRAGGQNIQYF.

The V call is TRBV7-3, the J call TRBJ2-3, with 7 nucleotides matching TRBD2. The V segment lost 5 bases and the J segment 5 bases; nucleotides outside the gene matches: 10. Germline V lookup: CDR1 SGHTA, CDR2 FQGTGA. The CDR3 covers 15 residues. The CDR3 sequence: CASSLQPSGEDTQYF. The CDR3 DNA sequence: TGTGCCAGCAGCCTACAGCCGAGCGGGGAAGATACGCAGTATTTT. Variable domain in full (rest from reference TRBV7-3 and TRBJ2-3): GAGVSQTPSNKVTEKGKYVELRCDPISGHTALYWYRQSLGQGPEFLIYFQGTGAADDSGLPNDRFFAVRPEGSVSTLKIQRTERGDSAVYLCASSLQPSGEDTQYFGPGTRLTVL.

The chain has TRBV7-2 and TRBJ2-7; 10 bases match TRBD2. The CDR3 length is 18 residues. The junction had 18 bases not matched to a gene; V was cut back by 5 bases and J by 5 bases. The germline gives CDR1 SGHTA, CDR2 FQGNSA. The CDR3 DNA reads TGTGCCAGCAGCCCCAGAGGTCCAGCGGGGGGGCGGGGCCACGAGCAGTACTTC. Protein sequence: CASSPRGPAGGRGHEQYF. The full variable domain, rest sourced from reference TRBV7-2 and TRBJ2-7, is GAGVSQSPSNKVTEKGKDVELRCDPISGHTALYWYRQSLGQGLEFLIYFQGNSAPDKSGLPSDRFSAERTGGSVSTLTIQRTQQEDSAVYLCASSPRGPAGGRGHEQYFGPGTRLTVT.

The rearrangement joins TRBV12-3 or TRBV12-4 to TRBJ2-5, with D possibly TRBD2 on 5 matching bases. CDR3 length: 13 amino acids. Trimming left V 5 bases short and J 5 bases short, with 12 bases between. CDR3 protein: CASSPGRRETQYF. In DNA form, the CDR3 reads TGTGCCAGCAGTCCCGGCCGGAGGGAGACCCAGTACTTC.

The CDR3 bases are TGTGCCAGCAGTTTTACAGGGGGTGGCTACACCTTC. Amino acids: CASSFTGGGYTF. The V call is TRBV27, the J call TRBJ1-2; 8 nucleotides line up with TRBD1. After removal of 3 bases from V and 7 bases from J, the junction contained 1 base not matched to a gene. Per the germline V gene, CDR1 is MNHEY and CDR2 is SMNVEV (reference sequence). CDR3 length: 12 amino acids.

This clone occurred once. The genes are TRBV5-1 and TRBJ1-4; 8 bases align to TRBD1. The CDR3 is 16 residues long. Trimming at V came to 1 base and at J to 11 bases, leaving 13 bases not matched to a gene. The germline V gene encodes CDR1 SGHRS and CDR2 YFSETQ. CDR3 nucleotides: TGCGCCAGCAGCTTGCAGCCAGGGGGCGCATCCCAGAAACTGTTTTTT. Amino acids: CASSLQPGGASQKLFF.

This clone was found once. The chain links TRBV19 to TRBJ2-2; weak D call: TRBD1 (6 bases). In germline, CDR1 is LNHDA, CDR2 SQIVND (reference sequence). The CDR3 sequence is 15 residues long. V was cut by 4 bases and J by 2 bases, with 11 bases left in between. The CDR3 reads CASSRGTTNTGELFF. CDR3 coding DNA: TGTGCCAGTAGTAGGGGGACAACCAACACCGGGGAGCTGTTTTTT.